A single sample is the source of the 21 T cell receptor beta chains below, sequenced in a study of T cell responses to AZD1222 COVID-19 vaccine. Sequenced by immunoSEQ multiplex PCR; TCRdb stores in-frame clones only, minus some. The sample has 150,000 to 160,000 clones, 80% to 90% seen once. The specimen was peripheral blood, collected on day 0 of MenACWY control vaccination. These TCRs come from an adult in good health.

As to this clone: The same CDR3 can be traced to other DNA sequences in this sample. This chain links TRBV7-9 with TRBJ2-1; D gene uncertain. The CDR3 length is 16 residues. Germline V lookup: CDR1 SEHNR, CDR2 FQNEAQ (reference sequence). Trimming shortened V by 2 bases and J by 1 base, and 12 bases separated the two germline ends. Here the CDR3 DNA reads TGTGCCAGCAGCTTATCCCTCGCCGGGTCCTACAATGAGCAGTTCTTC. Translating gives CASSLSLAGSYNEQFF.

The count of this clone is one. The J gene is TRBJ1-5, the V gene TRBV30; 9 positions agree with TRBD1. The ends lost 1 base at V and 0 bases at J; junction bases unmatched: 7. This CDR3 is built from 17 residues. Germline lookup yields CDR1 GTSNPN and CDR2 SVGIG (reference sequence). CDR3 residues: CAWSAQGAGGSNQPQHF. In nucleotides, the CDR3 is TGTGCCTGGAGTGCACAGGGGGCAGGGGGTAGCAATCAGCCCCAGCATTTT.

The CDR3: CASSHGQGRQETQYF. Written as DNA, the CDR3 is TGTGCCAGCAGCCACGGACAGGGTCGACAGGAGACCCAGTACTTC. V is TRBV11-3 and J is TRBJ2-5; 8 bases are a match to TRBD1. Looked up from germline, CDR1 is SGHNT and CDR2 is YENEEA. The ends lost 5 bases at V and 5 bases at J; junction bases unmatched: 10. The CDR3 covers 15 residues. The full variable domain, with the rest looked up from reference TRBV11-3 and TRBJ2-5, is EAGVVQSPRYKIIEKKQPVAFWCNPISGHNTLYWYLQNLGQGPELLIRYENEEAVDDSQLPKDRFSAERLKGVDSTLKIQPAELGDSAVYLCASSHGQGRQETQYFGPGTRLLVL.

This clone was seen only once. V gene TRBV29-1 combines with J gene TRBJ1-1; 7 bases align to TRBD1. The CDR3 contains 14 residues. CDR1 and CDR2 (germline): SQVTM, ANQGSEA. J was trimmed by 7 bases and V by 1 base; bases with no gene match: 9. Here the CDR3 reads CSVEALTGIGEAFF. The CDR3 bases are TGCAGCGTTGAAGCTTTGACAGGGATCGGTGAAGCTTTCTTT.

Worth noting for this clone: The junction departs from the called germline gene at one end, perhaps through a read error. V and J are TRBV28 and TRBJ2-3; 9 bases line up with TRBD1. The CDR3 has 15 residues. The germline V gene encodes CDR1 MDHEN and CDR2 SYDVKM. The CDR3 region has the DNA TGTGCCAGCAGTTTTATAACAGGGGGCACGGATACGCAGTATTTT. Its translation: CASSFITGGTDTQYF.

This chain links TRBV4-2 with TRBJ2-3; TRBD2 matches at 7 bases. This CDR3 region has 15 residues. Germline-derived CDR1 and CDR2 are LGHNA and YNFKEQ. V was clipped by 1 base and J by 6 bases; unmatched bases: 7. The CDR3 protein is CASSQGLAASDTQYF. CDR3 DNA sequence: TGTGCCAGCAGCCAAGGGCTAGCGGCTAGCGATACGCAGTATTTT.

The rearrangement links TRBV3-1 (or the pseudogene TRBV3-2) to TRBJ1-2; 9 positions agree with TRBD1. J gave up 4 bases and V 2 bases, and 8 bases lay outside the gene matches. Germline assignment: CDR1 LGHDT and CDR2 YNNKEL (reference sequence). The CDR3 consists of 16 residues. Here the CDR3 DNA reads TGTGCCAGCAGCCAATTAGCGGGACAGGGCCTCTATGGCTACACCTTC. Translated: CASSQLAGQGLYGYTF.

For the CDR3, the DNA is TGTGCCAGCAGTTACTCAGGGGCCCTGAGCAATCAGCCCCAGCATTTT. Translated: CASSYSGALSNQPQHF. The V gene is TRBV6-2 or TRBV6-3, the J gene TRBJ1-5; perhaps TRBD1 as D (5 bases). This CDR3 region has 16 residues. V lost 0 bases to trimming and J lost 1 base, with 10 bases between them. Germline V CDR1 and CDR2: MNHEY, SVGEGT.

The sample holds a few counts of this clone. The V call is TRBV11-3, the J call TRBJ1-6, with D unclear. CDR3 length: 13 amino acids. In germline, CDR1 is SGHNT, CDR2 YENEEA. Trimming stripped 5 bases from V and 2 bases from J, with 4 bases between. CDR3 region: CASSQPYNSPLHF. CDR3 bases: TGTGCCAGCAGCCAACCCTATAATTCACCCCTCCACTTT.

The gene calls are TRBV23-1 and TRBJ1-6; a possible D gene is TRBD1 (5 bases). TRBV23-1 is an ORF; its function is uncertain. The CDR3 contains 20 residues. Between the trimmed V and J ends, which lost 0 bases and 4 bases, there was a span of 22 bases. This CDR3 reads CASSQSPSGLLTAYNSPLHF. CDR3 coding DNA: TGCGCCAGCAGTCAATCGCCCTCGGGACTCCTCACCGCATATAATTCACCCCTCCACTTT.

In its sample, this clone was seen a few times. This CDR3 is CASSIGAANTEAFF. CDR3 DNA: TGTGCCAGCAGCATCGGGGCAGCGAACACTGAAGCTTTCTTT. V is TRBV3-1 (or the pseudogene TRBV3-2) and J is TRBJ1-1; maybe TRBD1 (5 bases). Trimming removed 5 bases at V and 1 base at J, with 11 bases between. CDR1 LGHDT and CDR2 YNNKEL come from the germline V gene (reference sequence). The CDR3 runs 14 residues.

This sequence joins TRBV3-1 (or the pseudogene TRBV3-2) and TRBJ1-1, with 9 bases fitting TRBD1. The length of the CDR3 is 15 residues. Germline CDR1 and CDR2: LGHDT and YNNKEL (reference sequence). The junction had 4 bases not matched to a gene; V was cut back by 1 base and J by 4 bases. The CDR3 loop reads CASSQGGQGGTEAFF. The CDR3 DNA sequence: TGTGCCAGCAGCCAAGGGGGACAGGGAGGCACTGAAGCTTTCTTT.

The genes are TRBV6-5 and TRBJ2-7; either TRBD1 or TRBD2 may supply D (5 bases each). This CDR3 is 15 amino acids long. Germline V gene data show CDR1 as MNHEY and CDR2 as SVGAGI. V was trimmed by 0 bases and J by 7 bases, leaving 16 bases between them. The DNA of the CDR3 is TGTGCCAGCAGTTACTCCGGGGTCACCTCAGGGGAGCAGTACGTC. Translating it yields CASSYSGVTSGEQYV.

V is TRBV3-1 (or the pseudogene TRBV3-2) and J is TRBJ1-2; 9 nucleotides align to TRBD1. Losses at the gene ends were 1 base for V and 2 bases for J; bases not matched to a gene: 2. The CDR3 spans 15 residues. Per the germline V gene, CDR1 is LGHDT and CDR2 is YNNKEL (reference sequence). CDR3 DNA: TGTGCCAGCAGCCAAGTGGACAGGGGAAACTATGGCTACACCTTC. As protein: CASSQVDRGNYGYTF.

The chain carries TRBV2 and TRBJ1-1; 7 bases are a match to TRBD1. J lost 5 bases, V lost 10 bases, and 10 bases had no gene match. The CDR3 covers 13 residues. The germline V gene has CDR1 SNHLY and CDR2 FYNNEI. In DNA, the CDR3 is TGTGCCACCCGCGGCCCGACAGGGACTGAAGCTTTCTTT. Its translation is CATRGPTGTEAFF.

Concerning this clone: Different DNA sequences within this sample yield the same CDR3. V gene TRBV27 combines with J gene TRBJ1-2; 7 bases are shared with TRBD1. Germline CDR1 MNHEY, CDR2 SMNVEV (reference sequence). The V segment lost 2 bases and the J segment 4 bases; nucleotides outside the gene matches: 1. The CDR3 consists of 13 residues. The DNA of the CDR3 is TGTGCCAGCAGTTTACGGGACAGCTATGGCTACACCTTC. Its translation is CASSLRDSYGYTF.

The chain uses TRBV28 and TRBJ1-3, with TRBD1 matching over 7 bases. Germline lookup yields CDR1 MDHEN and CDR2 SYDVKM. V lost 3 bases, J lost 0 bases, and 5 bases stayed unmatched. This CDR3 is 16 amino acids long. The CDR3 region has the DNA TGTGCCAGCAGTTTGGGACAGACGATCTCTGGAAACACCATATATTTT. Translation gives CASSLGQTISGNTIYF.

The V gene is TRBV7-6, the J gene TRBJ1-3; TRBD1 aligns across 7 bases. This CDR3 comprises 16 residues. Germline loops: CDR1 SGHVS, CDR2 FNYEAQ. With V trimmed by 0 bases and J by 8 bases, 10 bases remained unmatched. DNA of the CDR3: TGTGCCAGCAGCTTAGCGCGGGATTCCACAGGGGACACCATATATTTT. It codes for CASSLARDSTGDTIYF.

The V and J genes are TRBV28 and TRBJ2-3; possibly TRBD1 or TRBD2 for D (5 bases each). This CDR3 region has 19 residues. V lost 5 bases and J lost 0, with 24 bases in between. Germline CDR1 MDHEN, CDR2 SYDVKM. In DNA, the CDR3 is TGTGCCAGCAGTAGCCGCTTAACCCGGGACGCAGCTAGCACAGATACGCAGTATTTT. Its protein is CASSSRLTRDAASTDTQYF.

The chain employs TRBV5-4 and TRBJ2-1, with D unresolved. The germline gives CDR1 SGHNT, CDR2 YYREEE (reference sequence). The CDR3 length is 15 residues. Trimming removed 4 bases at V and 0 bases at J, with 11 bases between. The CDR3 region is CASSQPFSSYNEQFF. For the CDR3, the DNA is TGTGCCAGCAGCCAACCTTTTAGCTCCTACAATGAGCAGTTCTTC.

The chain joins TRBV7-2 to TRBJ2-7, with D possibly being TRBD2 (5 bases). The CDR3 contains 15 residues. Trimming removed 3 bases from V and 3 bases from J, with 15 bases in between. Germline CDR1 reads SGHTA; CDR2 reads FQGNSA. In DNA form, the CDR3 reads TGTGCCAGCAGCTTCGGGAACTACGAAGGCTACGAGCAGTACTTC. Translating gives CASSFGNYEGYEQYF.